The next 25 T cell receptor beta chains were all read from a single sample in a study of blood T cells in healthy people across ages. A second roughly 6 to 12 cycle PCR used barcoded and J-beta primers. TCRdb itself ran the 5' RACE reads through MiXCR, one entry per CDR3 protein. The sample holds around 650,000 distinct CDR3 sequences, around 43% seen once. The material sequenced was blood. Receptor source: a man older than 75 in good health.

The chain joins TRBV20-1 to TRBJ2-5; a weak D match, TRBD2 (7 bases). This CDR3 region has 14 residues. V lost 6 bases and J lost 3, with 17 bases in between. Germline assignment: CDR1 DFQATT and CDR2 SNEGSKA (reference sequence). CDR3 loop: CSASGGPPKETQYF. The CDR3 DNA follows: TGCAGTGCCTCGGGGGGCCCACCAAAAGAGACCCAGTACTTC.

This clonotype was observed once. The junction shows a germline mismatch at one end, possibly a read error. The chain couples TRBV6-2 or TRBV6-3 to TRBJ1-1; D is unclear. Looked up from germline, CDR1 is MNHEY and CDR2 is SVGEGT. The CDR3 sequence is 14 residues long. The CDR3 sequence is CAGSYANSNTEAFF. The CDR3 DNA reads TGTGCCGGCAGTTACGCTAACAGCAACACTGAAGCTTTCTTT.

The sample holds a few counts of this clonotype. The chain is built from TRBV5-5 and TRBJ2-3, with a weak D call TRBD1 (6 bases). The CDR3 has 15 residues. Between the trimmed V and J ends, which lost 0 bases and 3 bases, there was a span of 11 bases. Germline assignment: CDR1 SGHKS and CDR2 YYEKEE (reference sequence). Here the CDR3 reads CASSLVQGRTDTQYF. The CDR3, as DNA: TGTGCCAGCAGCTTGGTACAGGGTAGGACAGATACGCAGTATTTT. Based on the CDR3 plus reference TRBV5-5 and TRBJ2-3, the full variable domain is DAGVTQSPTHLIKTRGQQVTLRCSPISGHKSVSWYQQVLGQGPQFIFQYYEKEERGRGNFPDRFSARQFPNYSSELNVNALLLGDSALYLCASSLVQGRTDTQYFGPGTRLTVL.

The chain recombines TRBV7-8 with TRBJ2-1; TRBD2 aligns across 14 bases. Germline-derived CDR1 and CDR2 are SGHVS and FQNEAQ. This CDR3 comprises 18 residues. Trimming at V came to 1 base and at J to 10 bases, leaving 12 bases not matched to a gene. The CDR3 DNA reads TGTGCCAGCAGCTTAGTGGCGGGACTAGCGGGAGCCCTTAGGGAGCAGTTCTTC. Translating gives CASSLVAGLAGALREQFF.

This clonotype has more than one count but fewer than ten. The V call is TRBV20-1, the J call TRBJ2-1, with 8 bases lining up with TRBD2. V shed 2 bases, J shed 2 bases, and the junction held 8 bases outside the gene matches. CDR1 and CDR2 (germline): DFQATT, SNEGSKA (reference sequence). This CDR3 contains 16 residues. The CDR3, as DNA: TGCAGTGCTAGACGATCGGGGGGGGGTACCTACAATGAGCAGTTCTTC. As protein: CSARRSGGGTYNEQFF.

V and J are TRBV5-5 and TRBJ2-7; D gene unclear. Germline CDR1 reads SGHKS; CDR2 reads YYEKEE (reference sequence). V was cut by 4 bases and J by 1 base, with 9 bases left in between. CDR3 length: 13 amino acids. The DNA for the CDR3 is TGTGCCAGCAGCGGACGATTGTCCTACGAGCAGTACTTC. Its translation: CASSGRLSYEQYF.

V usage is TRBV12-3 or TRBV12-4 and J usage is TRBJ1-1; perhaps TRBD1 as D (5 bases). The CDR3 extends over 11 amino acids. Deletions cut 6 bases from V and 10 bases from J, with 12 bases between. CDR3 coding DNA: TGTGCCAGCAGCCAGGGTGGTCTAGCTTTCTTT. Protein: CASSQGGLAFF.

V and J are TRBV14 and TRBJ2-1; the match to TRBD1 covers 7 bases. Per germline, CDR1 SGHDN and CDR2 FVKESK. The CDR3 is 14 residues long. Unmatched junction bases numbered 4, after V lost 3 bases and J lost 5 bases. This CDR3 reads CASSQVGQHNEQFF. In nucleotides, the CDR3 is TGTGCCAGCAGCCAGGTGGGACAGCACAATGAGCAGTTCTTC.

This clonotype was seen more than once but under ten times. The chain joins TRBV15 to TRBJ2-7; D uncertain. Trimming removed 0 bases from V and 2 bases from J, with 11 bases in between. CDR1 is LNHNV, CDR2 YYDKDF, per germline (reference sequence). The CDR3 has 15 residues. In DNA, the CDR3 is TGTGCCACCAGCAGAGATCAAGGCGGCCCCTACGAGCAGTACTTC. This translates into CATSRDQGGPYEQYF.

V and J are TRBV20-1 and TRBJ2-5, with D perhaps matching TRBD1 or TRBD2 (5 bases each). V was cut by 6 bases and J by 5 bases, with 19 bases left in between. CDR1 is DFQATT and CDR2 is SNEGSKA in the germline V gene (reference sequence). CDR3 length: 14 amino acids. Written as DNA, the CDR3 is TGCAGTGCCACTCCGGGACCTAAATTGGAGACCCAGTACTTC. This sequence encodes CSATPGPKLETQYF.

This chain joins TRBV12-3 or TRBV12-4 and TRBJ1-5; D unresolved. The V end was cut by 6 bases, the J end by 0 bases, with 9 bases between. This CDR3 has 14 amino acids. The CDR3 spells CASRAEDSNQPQHF. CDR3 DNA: TGTGCCAGCAGGGCGGAGGATAGCAATCAGCCCCAGCATTTT.

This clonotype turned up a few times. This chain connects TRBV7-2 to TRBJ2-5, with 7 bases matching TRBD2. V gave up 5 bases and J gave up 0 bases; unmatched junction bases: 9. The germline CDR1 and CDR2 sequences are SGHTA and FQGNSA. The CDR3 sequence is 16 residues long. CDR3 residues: CASSGSVGGYQETQYF. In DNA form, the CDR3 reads TGTGCCAGCAGCGGTAGTGTGGGGGGGTACCAAGAGACCCAGTACTTC. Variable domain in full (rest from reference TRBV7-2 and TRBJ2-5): GAGVSQSPSNKVTEKGKDVELRCDPISGHTALYWYRQSLGQGLEFLIYFQGNSAPDKSGLPSDRFSAERTGGSVSTLTIQRTQQEDSAVYLCASSGSVGGYQETQYFGPGTRLLVL.

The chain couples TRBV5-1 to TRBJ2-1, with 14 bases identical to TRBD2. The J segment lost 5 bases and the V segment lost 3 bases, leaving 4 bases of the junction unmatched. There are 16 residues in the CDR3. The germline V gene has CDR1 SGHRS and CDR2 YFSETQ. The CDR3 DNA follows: TGCGCCAGCAGCTCGGGACTAGCGGGAGAACACAATGAGCAGTTCTTC. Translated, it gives CASSSGLAGEHNEQFF.

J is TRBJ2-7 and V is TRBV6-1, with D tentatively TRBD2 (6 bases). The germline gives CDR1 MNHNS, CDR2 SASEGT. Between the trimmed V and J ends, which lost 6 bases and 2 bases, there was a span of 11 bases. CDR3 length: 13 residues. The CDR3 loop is CASSGTETYEQYF. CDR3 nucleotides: TGTGCCAGCAGCGGGACTGAAACCTACGAGCAGTACTTC.

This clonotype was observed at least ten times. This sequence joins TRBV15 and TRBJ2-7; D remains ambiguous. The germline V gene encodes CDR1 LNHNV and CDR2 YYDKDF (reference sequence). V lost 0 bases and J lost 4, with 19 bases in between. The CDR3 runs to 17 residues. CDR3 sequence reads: CATSRDGLGRTGYEQYF. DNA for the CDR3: TGTGCCACCAGCAGAGATGGGTTAGGACGTACCGGATACGAGCAGTACTTC.

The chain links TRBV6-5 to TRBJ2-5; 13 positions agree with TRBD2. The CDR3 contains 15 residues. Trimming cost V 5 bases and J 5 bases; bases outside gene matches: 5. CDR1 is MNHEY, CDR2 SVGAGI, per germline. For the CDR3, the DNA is TGTGCCAGCAGTAGACCGGGACTAGCGGGGGAGACCCAGTACTTC. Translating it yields CASSRPGLAGETQYF.

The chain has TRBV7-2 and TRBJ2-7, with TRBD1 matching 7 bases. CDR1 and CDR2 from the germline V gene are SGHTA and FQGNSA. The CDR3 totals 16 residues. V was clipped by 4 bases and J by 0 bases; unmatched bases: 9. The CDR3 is CASSSRRGRSSYEQYF. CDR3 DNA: TGTGCCAGCAGCTCGAGAAGGGGGCGCAGCTCCTACGAGCAGTACTTC.

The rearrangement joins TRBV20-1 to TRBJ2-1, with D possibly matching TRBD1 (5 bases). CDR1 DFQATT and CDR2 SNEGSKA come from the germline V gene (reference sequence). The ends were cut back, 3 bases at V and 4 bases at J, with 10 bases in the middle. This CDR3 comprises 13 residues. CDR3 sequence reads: CSASAGRYNEQFF. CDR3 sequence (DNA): TGCAGTGCTAGCGCAGGGCGTTACAATGAGCAGTTCTTC.

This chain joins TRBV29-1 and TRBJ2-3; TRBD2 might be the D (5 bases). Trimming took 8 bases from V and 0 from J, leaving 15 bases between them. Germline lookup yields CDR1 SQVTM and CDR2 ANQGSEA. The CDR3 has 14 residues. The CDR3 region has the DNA TGCAGCAGTAGGCCGGGAACCAGCACAGATACGCAGTATTTT. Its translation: CSSRPGTSTDTQYF.

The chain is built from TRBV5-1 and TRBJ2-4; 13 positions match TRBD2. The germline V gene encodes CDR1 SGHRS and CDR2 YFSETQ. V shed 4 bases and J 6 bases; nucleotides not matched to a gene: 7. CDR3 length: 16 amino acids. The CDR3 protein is CASSLTSGGFPNIQYF. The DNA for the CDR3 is TGCGCCAGCAGCCTGACTAGCGGGGGGTTCCCAAACATTCAGTACTTC.

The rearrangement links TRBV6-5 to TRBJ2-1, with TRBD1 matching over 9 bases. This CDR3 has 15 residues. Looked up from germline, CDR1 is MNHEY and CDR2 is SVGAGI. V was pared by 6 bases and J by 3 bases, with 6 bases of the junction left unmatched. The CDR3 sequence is CASRVDRGSYNEQFF. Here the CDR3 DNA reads TGTGCCAGCAGGGTTGACAGGGGGAGCTACAATGAGCAGTTCTTC.

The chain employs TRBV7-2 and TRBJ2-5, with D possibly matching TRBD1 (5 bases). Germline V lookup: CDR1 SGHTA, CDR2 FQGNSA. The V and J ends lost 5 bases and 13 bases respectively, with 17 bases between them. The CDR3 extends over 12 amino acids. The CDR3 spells CASSATPGPRYF. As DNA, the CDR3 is TGTGCCAGCAGCGCCACCCCAGGGCCCCGGTACTTC.

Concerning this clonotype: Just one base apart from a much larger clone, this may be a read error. Here the CDR3 reads CASSQDGRVHGQYF. As DNA, the CDR3 is TGCGCCAGCAGCCAAGACGGCAGGGTCCACGGGCAGTACTTC. The gene calls are TRBV4-1 and TRBJ2-7; tentatively, D is TRBD1 (5 bases). Trimming stripped 0 bases from V and 9 bases from J, with 15 bases between. CDR1 and CDR2 from the germline V gene are MGHRA and YSYEKL. The CDR3 runs 14 residues.

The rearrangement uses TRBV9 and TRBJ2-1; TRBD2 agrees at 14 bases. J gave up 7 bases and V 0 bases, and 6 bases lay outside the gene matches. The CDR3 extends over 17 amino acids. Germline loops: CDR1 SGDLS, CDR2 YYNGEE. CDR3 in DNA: TGTGCCAGCAGCGTAGGACTAGCGGGAGGGCCTCGTAATGAGCAGTTCTTC. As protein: CASSVGLAGGPRNEQFF.

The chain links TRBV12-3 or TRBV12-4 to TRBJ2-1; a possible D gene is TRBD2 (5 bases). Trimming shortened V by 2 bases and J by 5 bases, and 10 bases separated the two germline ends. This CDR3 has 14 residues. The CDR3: CASSLIIGDNEQFF. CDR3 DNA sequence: TGTGCCAGCAGTTTAATAATCGGGGACAATGAGCAGTTCTTC.